Following are 27 T cell receptor beta chains from one sample sequenced in a study of early T cells in non-severe SARS-CoV-2 infection. TCRdb re-analysed the 5' RACE reads in MiXCR, keeping a single row per CDR3 protein. The table has tens of thousands of distinct CDR3 sequences, over 9.5% seen once. Sample: whole blood, taken at baseline. These receptors came from an adult who was a healthcare worker with PCR-confirmed SARS-CoV-2 infection or an uninfected control (not recorded which).

This clonotype has just a few counts. The rearrangement uses TRBV7-2 and TRBJ1-1; weak D call: TRBD1 (5 bases). V was trimmed by 2 bases and J by 10 bases, leaving 11 bases between them. The CDR3 length is 12 residues. In germline, CDR1 is SGHTA, CDR2 FQGNSA. CDR3 in DNA: TGTGCCAGCAGCTTAAGGTCCGGGGGAGCTTTCTTT. Translating it yields CASSLRSGGAFF.

This clonotype was counted a single time. The chain employs TRBV11-2 and TRBJ2-2, with 8 bases that match TRBD2. V shed 10 bases and J 1 base; nucleotides not matched to a gene: 14. Germline V gene sequence: CDR1 SGHAT, CDR2 FQNNGV. The CDR3 is 17 amino acids. CDR3 DNA sequence: TGTGCCACCCTACCCCCGTCGGGAGGGTGGAACACCGGGGAGCTGTTTTTT. It specifies CATLPPSGGWNTGELFF.

This chain uses TRBV27 with TRBJ1-4; 7 positions match TRBD1. V was clipped by 1 base and J by 7 bases; unmatched bases: 9. Germline assignment: CDR1 MNHEY and CDR2 SMNVEV (reference sequence). The CDR3 runs to 16 residues. CDR3 sequence reads: CASSLYRTGRSEKLFF. The CDR3, as DNA: TGTGCCAGCAGTTTATACCGGACAGGACGCTCTGAAAAACTGTTTTTT.

This clonotype occurred many times. One junction end does not reproduce the germline sequence, and a read error may be involved. The V call is TRBV6-6, the J call TRBJ2-7; no firm D call. CDR1 is MNHNY, CDR2 SVGAGI, per germline (reference sequence). CDR3 size: 13 residues. The CDR3 nucleotides are TGTGCCAGCAGTAACCTCCGCTCCGACGAGCAGTACTTC. As protein: CASSNLRSDEQYF.

The chain links TRBV3-2 to TRBJ1-3; TRBD1 is the table's D call, not checked against the DNA. TRBV3-2 has pseudogene status. This CDR3 contains 16 residues. DNA for the CDR3: TGTGCCAGCAGCCAAGAAGGGACAGGCTCTGGAAACACCATATATTTT. The encoded protein is CASSQEGTGSGNTIYF.

The gene calls are TRBV12-3 or TRBV12-4 and TRBJ2-5; D may be TRBD2 (5 bases). Trimming left V 2 bases short and J 5 bases short, with 15 bases between. This CDR3 is built from 15 residues. The CDR3 loop reads CASSLRTGWVETQYF. In DNA, the CDR3 is TGTGCCAGCAGTTTACGAACGGGATGGGTTGAGACCCAGTACTTC.

This clonotype was counted at least ten times. The chain is built from TRBV20-1 and TRBJ2-2, with 10 bases lining up with TRBD2. Trimming took 0 bases from V and 4 from J; bases not matched to a gene: 11. This CDR3 is built from 18 residues. Per germline, CDR1 DFQATT and CDR2 SNEGSKA (reference sequence). CDR3 sequence: CSARDALRLAGTTGELFF. The DNA for the CDR3 is TGCAGTGCTAGAGATGCCCTTCGACTAGCGGGTACCACCGGGGAGCTGTTTTTT.

The V gene is TRBV4-2, the J gene TRBJ1-2; D gene uncertain. V was trimmed by 4 bases and J by 11 bases, leaving 17 bases between them. CDR3 length: 13 amino acids. Germline assignment: CDR1 LGHNA and CDR2 YNFKEQ. CDR3 sequence (DNA): TGTGCCAGCAGCCCGACGGACGGTCCCAATTACACCTTC. Encoded protein: CASSPTDGPNYTF.

This clonotype has only a few counts. The V gene is TRBV7-9, the J gene TRBJ1-2; possible D gene TRBD1, 5 bases. Germline CDR1 is SEHNR and CDR2 is FQNEAQ (reference sequence). Trimming cost V 1 base and J 2 bases, with 14 bases left between them. The CDR3 is made up of 16 amino acids. The CDR3 loop reads CASSLGREQENYGYTF. The CDR3 DNA sequence: TGTGCCAGCAGCTTAGGACGGGAACAGGAAAACTATGGCTACACCTTC.

This clonotype was recorded a few times. The chain uses TRBV6-5 and TRBJ2-2; 8 nucleotides match TRBD2. Germline CDR1 and CDR2: MNHEY and SVGAGI. V gave up 2 bases and J gave up 3 bases; unmatched junction bases: 8. This CDR3 spans 17 amino acids. The CDR3: CASSYTEVAGYTGELFF. The CDR3 DNA follows: TGTGCCAGCAGTTACACGGAAGTAGCGGGATACACCGGGGAGCTGTTTTTT.

Ten or more counts support this clonotype. CDR3 sequence (DNA): TGCGCCAGCAGCTTCCCGGCGGGGAGGAGGCCCTACGAGCAGTACTTC. Its translation is CASSFPAGRRPYEQYF. The V call is TRBV5-1, the J call TRBJ2-7; D perhaps matches TRBD2 (6 bases). CDR3 length: 16 residues. Trimming shortened V by 2 bases and J by 2 bases, and 17 bases separated the two germline ends. CDR1 and CDR2 from the germline V gene are SGHRS and YFSETQ.

This clonotype has at least ten counts. CDR3 sequence reads: CSARDRTKMTGVGTGELFF. For the CDR3, the DNA is TGCAGTGCTAGAGACCGAACAAAAATGACAGGGGTTGGAACCGGGGAGCTGTTTTTT. The chain recombines TRBV20-1 with TRBJ2-2; 8 bases agree with TRBD1. Looked up from germline, CDR1 is DFQATT and CDR2 is SNEGSKA (reference sequence). J lost 5 bases, V lost 0 bases, and 17 bases had no gene match. The CDR3 contains 19 residues.

This clonotype was seen repeatedly, ten times or more. The chain joins TRBV20-1 to TRBJ1-2; D unresolved. This CDR3 has 14 amino acids. Trimming stripped 5 bases from V and 6 bases from J, with 19 bases between. CDR1 is DFQATT and CDR2 is SNEGSKA in the germline V gene (reference sequence). DNA of the CDR3: TGCAGTGCTGCCATTGTTGCGGCCGGGAATGGCTACACCTTC. It codes for CSAAIVAAGNGYTF.

This clonotype was recorded many times. This chain connects TRBV24-1 to TRBJ1-5; TRBD1 agrees at 7 bases. V lost 0 bases and J lost 5; bases outside the gene matches: 0. CDR1 and CDR2 from the germline V gene are KGHDR and SFDVKD. This CDR3 is 14 amino acids long. The CDR3 DNA is TGTGCCACCAGTGATTTGCAGGGGGATCAGCCCCAGCATTTT. It translates to CATSDLQGDQPQHF.

The genes are TRBV2 and TRBJ1-3; D gene ambiguous. This CDR3 region has 16 residues. CDR1 and CDR2 (germline): SNHLY, FYNNEI. The germline V and J ends were trimmed by 2 bases and 2 bases, with 13 bases remaining between them. For the CDR3, the DNA is TGTGCCAGCAGTGAAACCGCCGCCACCGCTGGAAACACCATATATTTT. This sequence encodes CASSETAATAGNTIYF.

The CDR3 region is CATPEGEGRYF. The CDR3 bases are TGTGCCACCCCGGAAGGGGAGGGAAGATACTTC. The rearrangement uses TRBV25-1 and TRBJ2-4; 7 positions agree with TRBD2. The CDR3 is made up of 11 amino acids. Germline CDR1 reads MGHDK; CDR2 reads SYGVNS. The V gene end was trimmed by 10 bases and the J gene end by 16 bases; junction bases not matched to a gene: 13. Using reference TRBV25-1 and TRBJ2-4 for the parts outside the CDR3, the full variable domain is EADIYQTPRYLVIGTGKKITLECSQTMGHDKMYWYQQDPGMELHLIHYSYGVNSTEKGDLSSESTVSRIRTEHFPLTLESARPSHTSQYLCATPEGEGRYFGAGTRLSVL.

In this sample, this clonotype turned up many times. V is TRBV7-9 and J is TRBJ2-1, with D possibly being TRBD2 (6 bases). The length of the CDR3 is 14 residues. Trimming cost V 5 bases and J 3 bases, with 11 bases left between them. Germline V gives CDR1 SEHNR, CDR2 FQNEAQ (reference sequence). The CDR3 sequence is CASSGDFYYNEQFF. The CDR3 coding sequence is TGTGCCAGCAGCGGGGACTTTTACTACAATGAGCAGTTCTTC.

This chain connects TRBV2 to TRBJ2-5; 7 bases map to TRBD1. The CDR3 totals 13 residues. J was trimmed by 3 bases and V by 6 bases; bases with no gene match: 4. Germline CDR1 is SNHLY and CDR2 is FYNNEI. The CDR3 sequence: CASRGDSKETQYF. In DNA form, the CDR3 reads TGTGCCAGCAGAGGGGACAGTAAAGAGACCCAGTACTTC.

The chain carries TRBV12-3 or TRBV12-4 and TRBJ2-3; D is possibly TRBD1 or TRBD2 (5 bases each). V lost 6 bases and J lost 4, with 14 bases in between. The CDR3 contains 14 residues. DNA of the CDR3: TGTGCCAGCAGAAGGGGAGCCGGCCCAGATACGCAGTATTTT. Protein sequence: CASRRGAGPDTQYF.

The chain has TRBV6-4 and TRBJ2-7; 11 bases are a match to TRBD2. Trimming took 9 bases from V and 5 from J; bases not matched to a gene: 9. This CDR3 is 14 amino acids long. Germline-derived CDR1 and CDR2 are MRHNA and SNTAGT. CDR3 amino acids: CASSGRVVPDEQYF. The CDR3 DNA sequence: TGTGCCAGTAGCGGGAGGGTCGTTCCCGACGAGCAGTACTTC.

The chain links TRBV4-1 to TRBJ2-1, with 9 positions matching TRBD2. The J segment lost 8 bases and the V segment lost 0 bases, leaving 8 bases of the junction unmatched. Germline V gene data show CDR1 as MGHRA and CDR2 as YSYEKL. This CDR3 comprises 16 residues. CDR3 coding DNA: TGCGCCAGCAGCCAAGACCTGGGTAGCGGGAGACATGAGCAGTTCTTC. Translated: CASSQDLGSGRHEQFF.

The genes are TRBV12-3 or TRBV12-4 and TRBJ1-1; TRBD1 matches 7 bases. CDR3 length: 13 residues. Trimming removed 7 bases from V and 5 bases from J; junction bases left unmatched: 7. The CDR3 is CASIIRGMTEAFF. The DNA for the CDR3 is TGTGCCAGCATCATCAGGGGGATGACTGAAGCTTTCTTT.

In its sample, this clonotype was seen a few times. The chain carries TRBV5-1 and TRBJ2-1, with D perhaps TRBD1 (5 bases). This CDR3 region has 14 residues. The ends were cut back, 0 bases at V and 6 bases at J, with 10 bases in the middle. Per the germline V gene, CDR1 is SGHRS and CDR2 is YFSETQ. The CDR3 sequence: CASSLEGSTNEQFF. For the CDR3, the DNA is TGCGCCAGCAGCTTGGAGGGGTCCACCAATGAGCAGTTCTTC.

The genes are TRBV12-3 or TRBV12-4 and TRBJ2-2, with D maybe TRBD2 (6 bases). CDR3 length: 16 residues. V lost 5 bases to trimming and J lost 3 bases, with 16 bases between them. The CDR3 region is CASSRASGTYTGELFF. In nucleotides, the CDR3 is TGTGCCAGCAGTCGCGCCTCCGGGACTTACACCGGGGAGCTGTTTTTT.

In regard to this clonotype: A read error is possible here, since a much larger clone lies one base away. The rearrangement uses TRBV4-1 and TRBJ1-3; 7 bases map to TRBD1. Germline V gene sequence: CDR1 MGHRA, CDR2 YSYEKL. This CDR3 is built from 13 residues. The CDR3 loop reads CTSSQDTDRRVNF. CDR3 nucleotide sequence: TGCACCAGCAGCCAAGATACGGACAGGAGGGTAAATTTT.

This clonotype was observed many times. The J gene is TRBJ2-2, the V gene TRBV24-1, with TRBD2 matching 11 bases. With V trimmed by 0 bases and J by 7 bases, 6 bases remained unmatched. Germline assignment: CDR1 KGHDR and CDR2 SFDVKD. This CDR3 comprises 17 residues. CDR3 nucleotide sequence: TGTGCCACCAGTGATTTGCATCTAGCGGGAGGAGGCGGGGAGCTGTTTTTT. Amino acids: CATSDLHLAGGGGELFF.

This clonotype came up a few times. The J gene is TRBJ2-7, the V gene TRBV30, with a weak D call TRBD1 (6 bases). Trimming cost V 5 bases and J 10 bases, with 24 bases left between them. Per germline, CDR1 GTSNPN and CDR2 SVGIG (reference sequence). The CDR3 has 14 amino acids. The CDR3 is CAWGTGLVSSGQYF. The CDR3 DNA is TGTGCCTGGGGAACAGGGTTGGTTTCGTCGGGACAGTACTTC. Combining the CDR3 with reference TRBV30 and TRBJ2-7 gives the whole variable domain SQTIHQWPATLVQPVGSPLSLECTVEGTSNPNLYWYRQAAGRGLQLLFYSVGIGQISSEVPQNLSASRPQDRQFILSSKKLLLSDSGFYLCAWGTGLVSSGQYFGPGTRLTVT.